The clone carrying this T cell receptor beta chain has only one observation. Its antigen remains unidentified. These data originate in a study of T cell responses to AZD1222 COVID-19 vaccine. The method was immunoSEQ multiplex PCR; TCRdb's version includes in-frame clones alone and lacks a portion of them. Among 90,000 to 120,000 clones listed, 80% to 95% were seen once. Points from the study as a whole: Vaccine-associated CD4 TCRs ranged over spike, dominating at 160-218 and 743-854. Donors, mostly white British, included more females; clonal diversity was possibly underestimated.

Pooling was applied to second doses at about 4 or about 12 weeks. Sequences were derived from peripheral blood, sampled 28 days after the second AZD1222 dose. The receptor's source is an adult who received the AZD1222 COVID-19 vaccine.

The CDR3 nucleotides read TGTGCCTGGAGTGAGGGCGCGGGCACAGATACGCAGTATTTT. Encoded protein: CAWSEGAGTDTQYF. V gene TRBV30 combines with J gene TRBJ2-3; D is ambiguous. The CDR3 loop spans 14 amino acids. CDR1 GTSNPN and CDR2 SVGIG come from the germline V gene (reference sequence). The V end lost 1 base, the J end lost 1 base, and 9 bases lay between the germline ends.